The 16 T cell receptor beta chains in this list originate from one sample, sequenced in a study of T-cell reconstitution after alpha-beta-depleted transplantation in children. The TCRbeta library incorporated unique molecular identifiers. TCRdb re-called the PCR reads with MiXCR, one entry per CDR3 protein. The sample includes hundreds of thousands of distinct CDR3 sequences, over 10% seen only once; the top ten take approximately 2%. Sample: PBMCs, mostly from graft donor cells, taken 360 days after TCRalphabeta/CD19-depleted stem cell transplant. The receptors were sampled from a male patient aged 10 to 17 who had a stem cell transplant for acute myeloid leukemia, so the T cells may come from the graft donor.

This clonotype has at least ten counts. V usage is TRBV10-3 and J usage is TRBJ1-2; TRBD1 matches at 7 bases. J gave up 8 bases and V 8 bases, and 8 bases lay outside the gene matches. The CDR3 sequence is 12 residues long. Germline lookup yields CDR1 ENHRY and CDR2 SYGVKD. CDR3 nucleotide sequence: TGTGCCATCTCCCGGGACAGTTGGGGCTACACCTTC. Protein: CAISRDSWGYTF.

This sequence joins TRBV12-3 or TRBV12-4 and TRBJ1-5, with a weak D call TRBD1 (6 bases). The CDR3 covers 19 residues. CDR3 nucleotide sequence: TGTACCATCTGTTTAGCGCTACAGGGAAGGGGGGTGCGCAATCAGCCCCAGCATTTT. This codes for CTICLALQGRGVRNQPQHF.

This clonotype was counted between two and nine times. V is TRBV12-3 or TRBV12-4 and J is TRBJ2-7; TRBD1 aligns across 10 bases. This CDR3 is 14 amino acids long. V gave up 11 bases and J gave up 4 bases; unmatched junction bases: 11. The CDR3 sequence is CALTGGTGEYEQYF. The CDR3 region has the DNA TGTGCCCTCACGGGCGGGACAGGGGAATACGAGCAGTACTTC.

This clonotype was observed at least ten times. The rearrangement links TRBV29-1 to TRBJ2-2, with D uncertain. Germline loops: CDR1 SQVTM, CDR2 ANQGSEA. V gave up 4 bases and J gave up 4 bases, with 4 bases separating them. The CDR3 spans 11 residues. CDR3 sequence reads: CSVGPTGELFF. The CDR3 DNA reads as TGCAGCGTTGGGCCCACCGGGGAGCTGTTTTTT.

This clonotype was found a few times. The V and J genes are TRBV9 and TRBJ2-5, with a weak D call TRBD2 (6 bases). Per germline, CDR1 SGDLS and CDR2 YYNGEE. CDR3 length: 14 residues. The V gene lost 4 bases and the J gene lost 5 bases, with 15 bases spanning the gap. CDR3 residues: CASSPGDGRETQYF. The CDR3 DNA sequence: TGTGCCAGCAGCCCGGGGGATGGAAGGGAGACCCAGTACTTC. The entire variable domain, with the rest obtained from reference TRBV9 and TRBJ2-5, is as follows: DSGVTQTPKHLITATGQRVTLRCSPRSGDLSVYWYQQSLDQGLQFLIQYYNGEERAKGNILERFSAQQFPDLHSELNLSSLELGDSALYFCASSPGDGRETQYFGPGTRLLVL.

This clonotype came up many times. The chain employs TRBV27 and TRBJ2-7; 8 bases line up with TRBD1. The V gene end was trimmed by 1 base and the J gene end by 4 bases; junction bases not matched to a gene: 3. CDR1 is MNHEY, CDR2 SMNVEV, per germline (reference sequence). The CDR3 is made up of 14 amino acids. In DNA, the CDR3 is TGTGCCAGCAGTTTATTTCAGGGGGCATACGAGCAGTACTTC. Amino acid sequence: CASSLFQGAYEQYF.

The genes are TRBV6-1 and TRBJ2-7; 7 nucleotides match TRBD2. The CDR3 covers 13 residues. Losses at the gene ends were 7 bases for V and 5 bases for J; bases not matched to a gene: 8. Germline V gene lookup returns CDR1 MNHNS and CDR2 SASEGT. The CDR3 nucleotides read TGTGCCAGCAACCGCGGGAGTATCCACGAGCAGTACTTC. Translation gives CASNRGSIHEQYF.

This clonotype was counted a few times. The chain uses TRBV5-1 and TRBJ2-2, with D tentatively TRBD2 (6 bases). This CDR3 has 18 residues. Germline V gene lookup returns CDR1 SGHRS and CDR2 YFSETQ. V lost 2 bases and J 2 bases, leaving 19 bases between the germline ends. CDR3 protein: CASSFYYRGAGNTGELFF. CDR3 DNA sequence: TGCGCCAGCAGCTTCTATTACCGGGGCGCGGGAAACACCGGGGAGCTGTTTTTT.

There are a few counts of this clonotype. V gene TRBV5-1 combines with J gene TRBJ1-1; a possible D gene is TRBD1 (5 bases). Trimming stripped 4 bases from V and 11 bases from J, with 21 bases between. This CDR3 is built from 14 residues. CDR1 is SGHRS and CDR2 is YFSETQ in the germline V gene. CDR3 DNA: TGCGCCAGCAGCCAGACAGCTACTTTATCGGGCGCTTTCTTT. Translation: CASSQTATLSGAFF. The variable domain in full, completed from reference TRBV5-1 and TRBJ1-1, reads KAGVTQTPRYLIKTRGQQVTLSCSPISGHRSVSWYQQTPGQGLQFLFEYFSETQRNKGNFPGRFSGRQFSNSRSEMNVSTLELGDSALYLCASSQTATLSGAFFGQGTRLTVV.

This clonotype was found a few times. The V call is TRBV4-3, the J call TRBJ2-7, with D possibly being TRBD1 (6 bases). Germline V lookup: CDR1 LGHNA, CDR2 YSLEER. With 1 base removed from V and 6 bases from J, the gap between germline ends came to 19 bases. The CDR3 consists of 16 residues. The CDR3 region is CASSQGVPGAYGEQYF. In nucleotides, the CDR3 is TGCGCCAGCAGCCAAGGGGTGCCAGGGGCCTACGGCGAGCAGTACTTC.

This clonotype was counted many times. The rearrangement links TRBV10-3 to TRBJ2-7; D is unclear. In germline, CDR1 is ENHRY, CDR2 SYGVKD. The V end lost 2 bases, the J end lost 4 bases, and 3 bases lay between the germline ends. The CDR3 contains 11 residues. This CDR3 reads CAISEGYEQYF. The CDR3 DNA sequence: TGTGCCATCAGTGAGGGATACGAGCAGTACTTC.

The V gene is TRBV4-3, the J gene TRBJ1-5; D uncertain. V shed 4 bases and J shed 5 bases, with 21 bases lying between them. Germline V gene lookup returns CDR1 LGHNA and CDR2 YSLEER. The CDR3 has 17 residues. CDR3 loop: CASSLRLAAGTDQPQHF. The CDR3 coding sequence is TGCGCCAGCAGCCTGAGACTTGCTGCGGGTACGGATCAGCCCCAGCATTTT.

In its sample, this clonotype was seen a few times. The V call is TRBV4-3, the J call TRBJ2-7; tentatively, D is TRBD2 (5 bases). The germline CDR1 and CDR2 sequences are LGHNA and YSLEER. V was shortened by 3 bases and J by 4 bases, with 19 bases between the two germline ends. This CDR3 has 16 amino acids. The CDR3 loop is CASSQRALLSGYEQYF. CDR3 bases: TGCGCCAGCAGCCAGAGGGCGTTGTTATCGGGTTACGAGCAGTACTTC.

This clonotype showed up just a few times. The gene calls are TRBV12-3 or TRBV12-4 and TRBJ2-3; D unclear. Trimming took off 6 bases at V and 0 bases at J, with 10 bases between the two ends. This CDR3 spans 14 amino acids. The CDR3 DNA reads TGTGCCAGCAGCCACTCGGCTAGCACAGATACGCAGTATTTT. Translation gives CASSHSASTDTQYF.

This clonotype was seen a few times. This chain joins TRBV15 and TRBJ2-1, with D perhaps TRBD2 (5 bases). Germline assignment: CDR1 LNHNV and CDR2 YYDKDF (reference sequence). The CDR3 is 21 residues long. Trimming stripped 1 base from V and 8 bases from J, with 33 bases between. CDR3 in amino acids: CATSRAGGLRRLVQPHHEQFF. The CDR3 bases are TGTGCCACCAGCAGAGCGGGCGGGCTAAGACGTCTTGTGCAACCCCATCATGAGCAGTTCTTC.

There are many counts of this clonotype. The chain is built from TRBV29-1 and TRBJ2-3; 12 bases line up with TRBD2. Germline CDR1 SQVTM, CDR2 ANQGSEA. This CDR3 contains 15 residues. After removal of 5 bases from V and 2 bases from J, the junction contained 5 bases not matched to a gene. The CDR3 spells CSVSLAGGPTDTQYF. In DNA form, the CDR3 reads TGCAGCGTTTCCCTAGCGGGAGGGCCCACAGATACGCAGTATTTT.